The present TCR beta chain was sequenced within a study of CD8 T cells in Susac syndrome. Germline-derived CDR1 and CDR2 are SGHVS and FNYEAQ. Trimming cost V 5 bases and J 6 bases; bases outside gene matches: 4. The CDR3 is 13 residues long. After extraction with the RNeasy kit, about 0.5 to 1 ug of the RNA was reverse transcribed using random hexamers. An immunoSEQ multiplex PCR generated amplified TCR beta CDR3 products spanning 54 Vbeta and 13 Jbeta. One entry per CDR3 protein, called by TCRdb with MiXCR from the immunoSEQ multiplex PCR reads. Found here are some 200,000 distinct CDR3 sequences, about 90% of them singletons; the top ten hold around 0.15%.

The genes are TRBV7-6 and TRBJ2-7; 10 positions agree with TRBD1. The sequenced sample was CD8+ T cells from PBMCs. This TCR was recovered from a human donor with multiple sclerosis. Here the CDR3 reads CASSPGQGSEQYF. The DNA for the CDR3 is TGTGCCAGCAGCCCGGGACAGGGGAGCGAGCAGTACTTC.